The present TCR beta chain was sequenced within a study of cytomegalovirus exposure and HLA in healthy donors. Germline-derived CDR1 and CDR2 are SEHNR and FQNEAQ (reference sequence). This CDR3 contains 15 residues. The junction had 6 bases not matched to a gene; V was cut back by 5 bases and J by 1 base. The PCR made use of 60 Vbeta and 13 Jbeta primers. TCRdb's copy holds only in-frame clones and misses some; the assay was immunoSEQ multiplex PCR. This sample has about 110,000 clones, with 60% to 85% found just once. The receptor comes from a male donor in good health and CMV-seropositive. The rearrangement links TRBV7-9 to TRBJ2-7, with 9 bases that match TRBD2. Sequenced input: PBMCs. CDR3 in amino acids: CASSHIAGDSYEQYF. The CDR3 coding sequence is TGTGCCAGCAGCCATATAGCGGGGGATTCCTACGAGCAGTACTTC.